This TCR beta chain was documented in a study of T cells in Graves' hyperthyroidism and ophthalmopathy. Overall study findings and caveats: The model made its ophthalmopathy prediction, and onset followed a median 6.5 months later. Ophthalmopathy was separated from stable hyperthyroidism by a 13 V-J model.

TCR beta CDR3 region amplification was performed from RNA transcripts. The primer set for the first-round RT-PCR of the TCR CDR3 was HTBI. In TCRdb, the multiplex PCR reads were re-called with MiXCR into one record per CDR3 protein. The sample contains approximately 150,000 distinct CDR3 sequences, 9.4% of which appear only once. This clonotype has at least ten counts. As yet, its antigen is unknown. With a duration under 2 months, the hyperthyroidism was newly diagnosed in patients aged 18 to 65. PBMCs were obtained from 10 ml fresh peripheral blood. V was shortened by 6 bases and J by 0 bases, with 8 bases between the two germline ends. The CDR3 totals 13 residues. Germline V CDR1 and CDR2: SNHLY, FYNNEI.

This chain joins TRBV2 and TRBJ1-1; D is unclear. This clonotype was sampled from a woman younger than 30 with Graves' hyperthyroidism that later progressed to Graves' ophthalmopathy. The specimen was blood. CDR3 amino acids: CASRREVNTEAFF. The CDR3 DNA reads TGTGCCAGCAGACGGGAGGTGAACACTGAAGCTTTCTTT.